A single sample is the source of the 25 T cell receptor beta chains below, sequenced in a study of blood T cell repertoires in COVID-19. Profiled with immunoSEQ multiplex PCR; TCRdb holds only in-frame clones, not every one. The sample holds roughly 73,000 clones, roughly 89% seen once. The specimen was peripheral blood. Receptor source: a man older than 75 with acute or convalescent COVID-19.

This chain uses TRBV7-9 with TRBJ2-2; 7 bases are shared with TRBD1. The CDR3 spans 15 residues. Germline V gene lookup returns CDR1 SEHNR and CDR2 FQNEAQ (reference sequence). V lost 6 bases, J lost 4 bases, and 8 bases stayed unmatched. This chain's CDR3 is CASRPPTGVTGELFF. The CDR3 DNA is TGTGCCAGCAGGCCACCTACAGGGGTCACCGGGGAGCTGTTTTTT.

V and J are TRBV7-2 and TRBJ2-5, with D unclear. The CDR3 spans 15 residues. Between the trimmed V and J ends, which lost 5 bases and 5 bases, there was a span of 18 bases. Germline V gene sequence: CDR1 SGHTA, CDR2 FQGNSA. The CDR3 DNA reads as TGTGCCAGCAGCCGGAGACCTAGTTACCGGGAGACCCAGTACTTC. Protein product: CASSRRPSYRETQYF.

The V gene is TRBV2, the J gene TRBJ1-2, with TRBD1 matching over 8 bases. Germline CDR1 reads SNHLY; CDR2 reads FYNNEI. J gave up 6 bases and V 4 bases, and 4 bases lay outside the gene matches. The CDR3 length is 13 residues. CDR3 DNA sequence: TGTGCCAGCAGTGGGACAGGGAGAAATGGCTACACCTTC. Translating gives CASSGTGRNGYTF.

J is TRBJ1-1 and V is TRBV28; D may be TRBD1 (6 bases). The CDR3 consists of 12 residues. CDR1 and CDR2 (germline): MDHEN, SYDVKM. V dropped 3 bases and J dropped 4 bases, with 6 bases sitting between them. The CDR3 DNA sequence: TGTGCCAGCAGTTTCAGGGGCACTGAAGCTTTCTTT. This codes for CASSFRGTEAFF. Full variable domain (rest looked up from reference TRBV28 and TRBJ1-1): DVKVTQSSRYLVKRTGEKVFLECVQDMDHENMFWYRQDPGLGLRLIYFSYDVKMKEKGDIPEGYSVSREKKERFSLILESASTNQTSMYLCASSFRGTEAFFGQGTRLTVV.

V usage is TRBV6-5 and J usage is TRBJ1-6; TRBD1 matches 8 bases. Germline V CDR1 and CDR2: MNHEY, SVGAGI. The length of the CDR3 is 14 residues. The J segment lost 5 bases and the V segment lost 5 bases, leaving 2 bases of the junction unmatched. CDR3 coding DNA: TGTGCCAGCAGTCCGGGACAGGATAATTCACCCCTCCACTTT. Translating it yields CASSPGQDNSPLHF.

This clone was found once. The rearrangement links TRBV30 to TRBJ1-2; D gene unclear. This CDR3 is 16 amino acids long. V lost 0 bases and J 0 bases, leaving 14 bases between the germline ends. CDR1 GTSNPN and CDR2 SVGIG come from the germline V gene (reference sequence). In DNA, the CDR3 is TGTGCCTGGAGTGTCCCCTATTACTTAGCTAACTATGGCTACACCTTC. Translation gives CAWSVPYYLANYGYTF.

This chain connects TRBV5-8 to TRBJ1-1; 10 nucleotides line up with TRBD1. The CDR3 length is 15 residues. CDR1 and CDR2 (germline): SGHTS, YDEGEE. J lost 6 bases, V lost 4 bases, and 9 bases had no gene match. CDR3: CASSPGTGVVAEAFF. The CDR3 DNA is TGTGCCAGCAGCCCCGGGACAGGGGTCGTGGCTGAAGCTTTCTTT.

The V call is TRBV6-2 or TRBV6-3, the J call TRBJ1-1; 8 positions match TRBD1. The ends lost 3 bases at V and 1 base at J; junction bases unmatched: 7. The CDR3 extends over 16 amino acids. Germline CDR1 and CDR2: MNHEY and SVGEGT. The CDR3 loop reads CASSYPRGLANTEAFF. CDR3 DNA: TGTGCCAGCAGTTATCCCAGGGGGCTCGCGAACACTGAAGCTTTCTTT.

This chain uses TRBV6-2 or TRBV6-3 with TRBJ1-5; no reliable D call. CDR1 and CDR2 from the germline V gene are MNHEY and SVGEGT. The V end was cut by 3 bases, the J end by 3 bases, with 9 bases between. The CDR3 consists of 14 residues. For the CDR3, the DNA is TGTGCCAGCAGTTATGGGCAAAACAATCAGCCCCAGCATTTT. Translation: CASSYGQNNQPQHF.

V is TRBV6-5 and J is TRBJ2-1; weak D call: TRBD2 (5 bases). V was pared by 0 bases and J by 0 bases, with 9 bases between. Germline-derived CDR1 and CDR2 are MNHEY and SVGAGI. The CDR3 has 16 residues. DNA of the CDR3: TGTGCCAGCAGTTACTCTATGGCGGGCTCCTACAATGAGCAGTTCTTC. Protein product: CASSYSMAGSYNEQFF.

In nucleotides, the CDR3 is TGTGCCAGCAGCCCCGAGGAGCGGCGTTACACCTTC. Translation gives CASSPEERRYTF. This chain uses TRBV7-9 with TRBJ1-2; D remains ambiguous. The germline V gene encodes CDR1 SEHNR and CDR2 FQNEAQ (reference sequence). V lost 5 bases to trimming and J lost 11 bases, with 15 bases between them. This CDR3 spans 12 amino acids.

The chain uses TRBV21-1 and TRBJ1-5. TRBV21-1 is a listed pseudogene. This CDR3 region has 15 residues. The CDR3 DNA reads TGTGCCAGCAGCAAAGGAGGGCGGATGAATCAGCCCCAGCATTTT. Encoded protein: CASSKGGRMNQPQHF.

The rearrangement uses TRBV11-2 and TRBJ1-1; D might be TRBD1 (6 bases). The V end lost 6 bases, the J end lost 1 base, and 9 bases lay between the germline ends. Germline V gene data show CDR1 as SGHAT and CDR2 as FQNNGV. The CDR3 length is 13 residues. The CDR3 loop reads CASSPQGNTEAFF. The DNA of the CDR3 is TGTGCCAGCAGTCCACAGGGGAACACTGAAGCTTTCTTT.

This clone was counted a single time. This sequence joins TRBV9 and TRBJ2-7, with TRBD1 matching 7 bases. Germline V gives CDR1 SGDLS, CDR2 YYNGEE. The CDR3 contains 14 residues. The V and J ends lost 4 bases and 4 bases, in that order; junction bases with no gene match: 8. The CDR3 DNA follows: TGTGCCAGCAGCAAGGGACAGACCCAATACGAGCAGTACTTC. This codes for CASSKGQTQYEQYF.

The chain employs TRBV10-3 and TRBJ1-2; D is unclear. The V end lost 3 bases, the J end lost 5 bases, and 13 bases lay between the germline ends. This CDR3 is built from 14 residues. Germline V gives CDR1 ENHRY, CDR2 SYGVKD. The chain's CDR3 is CAISDSVGSYGYTF. CDR3 nucleotides: TGTGCCATCAGTGACTCAGTCGGGTCTTATGGCTACACCTTC.

This clone has only one observation. The chain has TRBV12-5 and TRBJ1-3; D is undetermined. The germline V and J ends were trimmed by 6 bases and 4 bases, with 10 bases remaining between them. The CDR3 loop spans 13 amino acids. The germline CDR1 and CDR2 sequences are LGHNT and FRNRAP. The CDR3 loop reads CASGRSLGNTIYF. In nucleotides, the CDR3 is TGTGCTAGTGGCCGGTCGTTGGGAAACACCATATATTTT.

The chain recombines TRBV5-1 with TRBJ1-2; TRBD1 agrees at 10 bases. There are 14 residues in the CDR3. J was trimmed by 6 bases and V by 0 bases; bases with no gene match: 2. Germline lookup yields CDR1 SGHRS and CDR2 YFSETQ. The CDR3: CASSLGGTGDGYTF. The CDR3 bases are TGCGCCAGCAGCTTGGGTGGGACAGGGGATGGCTACACCTTC.

The table lists this clone with a few counts. The chain has TRBV5-1 and TRBJ1-5; D is unclear. This CDR3 spans 15 amino acids. Germline CDR1 and CDR2: SGHRS and YFSETQ. Trimming stripped 0 bases from V and 1 base from J, with 8 bases between. The chain's CDR3 is CASSLEGRSNQPQHF. CDR3 coding DNA: TGCGCCAGCAGCTTGGAAGGGAGGAGCAATCAGCCCCAGCATTTT.

The genes are TRBV6-5 and TRBJ2-7, with 8 positions matching TRBD1. CDR1 is MNHEY, CDR2 SVGAGI, per germline. There are 13 residues in the CDR3. The V segment lost 8 bases and the J segment 4 bases; nucleotides outside the gene matches: 7. This CDR3 is CASLDRVGYEQYF. CDR3 bases: TGTGCCAGCTTGGACAGGGTAGGATACGAGCAGTACTTC.

The chain uses TRBV2 and TRBJ2-2; 9 positions agree with TRBD2. V lost 10 bases and J lost 4; bases outside the gene matches: 4. The CDR3 is made up of 13 amino acids. Looked up from germline, CDR1 is SNHLY and CDR2 is FYNNEI. The CDR3 region has the DNA TGTGCCAACAGACTAGCGGCCACCGGGGAGCTGTTTTTT. This encodes CANRLAATGELFF.

The rearrangement joins TRBV30 to TRBJ1-4; D unclear. The length of the CDR3 is 14 residues. V gave up 0 bases and J gave up 3 bases, with 8 bases separating them. CDR1 and CDR2 from the germline V gene are GTSNPN and SVGIG (reference sequence). The CDR3 DNA reads as TGTGCCTGGAGTGTAGGAACAGCTAATGAAAAACTGTTTTTT. Amino acids: CAWSVGTANEKLFF.

This clone was observed once. The chain joins TRBV30 to TRBJ2-3; the D is unclear. The germline V gene encodes CDR1 GTSNPN and CDR2 SVGIG (reference sequence). The CDR3 is 13 amino acids. With 0 bases removed from V and 0 bases from J, the gap between germline ends came to 4 bases. The CDR3 loop is CAWSVSSTDTQYF. The CDR3 nucleotides are TGTGCCTGGAGTGTCTCTAGCACAGATACGCAGTATTTT.

The chain carries TRBV30 and TRBJ2-3; 11 positions match TRBD2. The CDR3 spans 16 residues. The J segment lost 2 bases and the V segment lost 0 bases, leaving 4 bases of the junction unmatched. Germline CDR1 is GTSNPN and CDR2 is SVGIG (reference sequence). The CDR3 nucleotides read TGTGCCTGGAGTGTACGACTAGCGGGATACACAGATACGCAGTATTTT. The encoded protein is CAWSVRLAGYTDTQYF.

The genes are TRBV18 and TRBJ2-6, with D unclear. V gave up 6 bases and J gave up 0 bases, with 6 bases separating them. The CDR3 length is 14 residues. CDR1 is KGHSH and CDR2 is LQKENI in the germline V gene. CDR3 sequence reads: CASSSTSGANVLTF. The CDR3 nucleotides read TGTGCCAGCTCGTCTACCTCTGGGGCCAACGTCCTGACTTTC.

This chain links TRBV27 with TRBJ2-7, with 8 bases lining up with TRBD1. This CDR3 is built from 14 residues. J lost 2 bases, V lost 5 bases, and 5 bases had no gene match. Germline V gene lookup returns CDR1 MNHEY and CDR2 SMNVEV (reference sequence). Here the CDR3 reads CASSPDRGPYEQYF. CDR3 in DNA: TGTGCCAGCAGTCCAGACAGGGGACCCTACGAGCAGTACTTC.